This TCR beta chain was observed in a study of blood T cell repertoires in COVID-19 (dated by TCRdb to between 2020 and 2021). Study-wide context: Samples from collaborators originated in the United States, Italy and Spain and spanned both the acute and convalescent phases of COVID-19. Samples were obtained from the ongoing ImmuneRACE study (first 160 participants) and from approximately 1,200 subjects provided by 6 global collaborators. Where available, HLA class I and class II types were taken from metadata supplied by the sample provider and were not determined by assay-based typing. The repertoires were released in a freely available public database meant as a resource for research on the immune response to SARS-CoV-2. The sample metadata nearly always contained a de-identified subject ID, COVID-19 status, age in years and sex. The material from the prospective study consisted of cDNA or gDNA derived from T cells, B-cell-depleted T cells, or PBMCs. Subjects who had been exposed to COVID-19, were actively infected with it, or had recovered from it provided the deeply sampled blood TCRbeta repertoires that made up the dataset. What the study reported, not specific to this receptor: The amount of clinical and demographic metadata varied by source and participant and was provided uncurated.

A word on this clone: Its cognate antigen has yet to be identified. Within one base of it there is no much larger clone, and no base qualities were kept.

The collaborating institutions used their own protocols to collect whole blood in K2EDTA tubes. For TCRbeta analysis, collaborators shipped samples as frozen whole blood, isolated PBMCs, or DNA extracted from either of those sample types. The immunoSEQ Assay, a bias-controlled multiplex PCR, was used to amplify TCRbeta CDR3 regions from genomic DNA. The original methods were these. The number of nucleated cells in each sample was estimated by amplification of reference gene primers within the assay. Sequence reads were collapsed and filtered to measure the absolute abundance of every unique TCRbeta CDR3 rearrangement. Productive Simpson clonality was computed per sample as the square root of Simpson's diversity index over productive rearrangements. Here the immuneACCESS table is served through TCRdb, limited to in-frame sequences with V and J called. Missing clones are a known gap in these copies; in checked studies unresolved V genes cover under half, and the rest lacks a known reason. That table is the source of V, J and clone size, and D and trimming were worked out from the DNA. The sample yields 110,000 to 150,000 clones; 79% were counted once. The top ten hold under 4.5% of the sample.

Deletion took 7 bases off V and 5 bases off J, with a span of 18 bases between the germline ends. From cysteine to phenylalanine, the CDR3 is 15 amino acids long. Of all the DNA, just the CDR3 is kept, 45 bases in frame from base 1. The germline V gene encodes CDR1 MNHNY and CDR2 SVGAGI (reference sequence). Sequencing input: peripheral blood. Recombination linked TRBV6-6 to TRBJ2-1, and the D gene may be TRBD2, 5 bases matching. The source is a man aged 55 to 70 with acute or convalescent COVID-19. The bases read TGTGCCAGCACCCCGGGGTTAGTCTGGAACAATGAGCAGTTCTTC. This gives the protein CASTPGLVWNNEQFF.